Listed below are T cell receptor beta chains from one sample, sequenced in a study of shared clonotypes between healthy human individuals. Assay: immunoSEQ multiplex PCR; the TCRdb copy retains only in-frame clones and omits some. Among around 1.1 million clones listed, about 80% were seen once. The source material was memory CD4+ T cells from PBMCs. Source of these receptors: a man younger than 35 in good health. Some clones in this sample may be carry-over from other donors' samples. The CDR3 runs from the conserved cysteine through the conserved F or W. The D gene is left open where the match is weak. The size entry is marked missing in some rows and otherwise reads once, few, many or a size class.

TGTGCCAGCGGCGGACAGGGCTACGAGCAGTACTTC	CASGGQGYEQYF	TRBD1	TRBJ2-7	.	TRBV2
TGTGCCAGCAGTTCCCGGACAGGAGACACTGAAGCTTTCTTT	CASSSRTGDTEAFF	TRBD1	TRBJ1-1	.	TRBV2
TGTGCCAGCAGCCAGCTAAGCTCTGGAAACACCATATATTTT	CASSQLSSGNTIYF	.	TRBJ1-3	few	TRBV4-2
TGCGCCAGCAGCCGGGCCGCTTGGGCGGGGAACACTGAAGCTTTCTTT	CASSRAAWAGNTEAFF	.	TRBJ1-1	.	TRBV4-1
TGTGCCAGCAGCTTAGGGTGGGTACCCTACGAGCAGTACTTC	CASSLGWVPYEQYF	.	TRBJ2-7	.	TRBV7-2
TGTGCCAGCAGCTTAGCAGGGGGCACAGATACGCAGTATTTT	CASSLAGGTDTQYF	.	TRBJ2-3	.	TRBV7-2
TGTGCCAGCAGCTTAGCGGGTAGCGGGACCTACAATGAGCAGTTCTTC	CASSLAGSGTYNEQFF	TRBD2	TRBJ2-1	.	TRBV7-2
TGCGCCAGCAGCCAAGTCGCGGGAGCTATAGTAGATACGCAGTATTTT	CASSQVAGAIVDTQYF	TRBD2	TRBJ2-3	.	TRBV4-3
TGTGCCAGCAGCTCGTTTGGGGGCTCCGGGACTAGCGGTGCCGAAGAGACCCAGTACTTC	CASSSFGGSGTSGAEETQYF	TRBD2	TRBJ2-5	few	TRBV7-6
TGTGCCAGCAGTGAAGGACAGGGAGTACTGTTTTTT	CASSEGQGVLFF	TRBD1	TRBJ1-4	.	TRBV2
TGTGCCAGCAGTGAAATGGTCAGCAATCAGCCCCAGCATTTT	CASSEMVSNQPQHF	.	TRBJ1-5	.	TRBV2
TGTGCCAGCCTGGGACAGGGGGTAAAAGAGCAGTACTTC	CASLGQGVKEQYF	TRBD1	TRBJ2-7	.	TRBV19
TGTGCCTGGGATACTACAGCTACCTACGAGCAGTACTTC	CAWDTTATYEQYF	.	TRBJ2-7	.	TRBV30
TGCGCCAGCAGTCTTCTCGGACCTACCTCGGGGGGCTACACCTTC	CASSLLGPTSGGYTF	.	TRBJ1-2	.	TRBV5-1
TGTGCCAGCAGCTTTAGCGGGGGGGCCTACAATGAGCAGTTCTTC	CASSFSGGAYNEQFF	TRBD2	TRBJ2-1	.	TRBV7-3
TGTGCCAGCAGCCCCGGACTAGCGGATTTCACAGATACGCAGTATTTT	CASSPGLADFTDTQYF	TRBD2	TRBJ2-3	.	TRBV7-9
TGTGCCAGCAGGCCTACTAGGACAGGGCGCTACGAGCAGTACTTC	CASRPTRTGRYEQYF	TRBD1	TRBJ2-7	.	TRBV27
TGTGCCAGCAGTCGGACGGGGGGAAACACCATATATTTT	CASSRTGGNTIYF	.	TRBJ1-3	.	TRBV28
TGCGCCAGCAGCTTGGCCGGGCCCCAAGAGACCCAGTACTTC	CASSLAGPQETQYF	.	TRBJ2-5	.	TRBV5-1
TGTGCCAGCTCACCCCTTCCCATCTTAGAGCGGGGCAATCAGCCCCAGCATTTT	CASSPLPILERGNQPQHF	.	TRBJ1-5	.	TRBV18
TGTGCCAGCACCCCAGGGTGGGGTGGCTACACCTTC	CASTPGWGGYTF	.	TRBJ1-2	.	TRBV28
TGTGCCAGCAGCCGGGGACTAGCAGGCACCGGGGAGCTGTTTTTT	CASSRGLAGTGELFF	TRBD2	TRBJ2-2	.	TRBV7-3
TGTGCCAGCAGCTTAAGGAGCGGGAGAACAGAGACCCAGTACTTC	CASSLRSGRTETQYF	TRBD2	TRBJ2-5	.	TRBV11-1
TGTGCCAGCTCACCAGGCCGAGCTTACGAGCAGTACTTC	CASSPGRAYEQYF	.	TRBJ2-7	.	TRBV18
TGCAGCGTTGCGACCGGAGGGACAGGAACAAATGAAAAACTGCTTTTT	CSVATGGTGTNEKLLF	TRBD1	TRBJ1-4	.	TRBV29-1
TGCGCCAGCACCGGGACTAGCGGGGAAACGAACACCGGGGAGCTGTTTTTT	CASTGTSGETNTGELFF	TRBD2	TRBJ2-2	.	TRBV10-1
TGTGCCAGCAGCCCCGAGAGGTGGGCGGGAGGGTTTGATGAGCAGTTCTTC	CASSPERWAGGFDEQFF	TRBD2	TRBJ2-1	.	TRBV7-9
TGTGCCAGCAGCTTGAAAATCAGGGGGCCCGAGCAGTACTTC	CASSLKIRGPEQYF	TRBD1	TRBJ2-7	.	TRBV5-8
TGTGCCAGCAGTTTAAGGGGGAGGGCCGAGGAGACCCAGTACTTC	CASSLRGRAEETQYF	.	TRBJ2-5	.	TRBV28
TGTGCCAGCAGTTGGGACTACCAGGCCTACGAGCAGTACTTC	CASSWDYQAYEQYF	TRBD2	TRBJ2-7	.	TRBV2
TGTGCCAGCAAATCCGGGACAGGGGACGAAAAACTGTTTTTT	CASKSGTGDEKLFF	TRBD1	TRBJ1-4	few	TRBV2
TGTGCCAGCAGCCAGGGCCGCGTGGATGAGCAGTTCTTC	CASSQGRVDEQFF	.	TRBJ2-1	few	TRBV4-2